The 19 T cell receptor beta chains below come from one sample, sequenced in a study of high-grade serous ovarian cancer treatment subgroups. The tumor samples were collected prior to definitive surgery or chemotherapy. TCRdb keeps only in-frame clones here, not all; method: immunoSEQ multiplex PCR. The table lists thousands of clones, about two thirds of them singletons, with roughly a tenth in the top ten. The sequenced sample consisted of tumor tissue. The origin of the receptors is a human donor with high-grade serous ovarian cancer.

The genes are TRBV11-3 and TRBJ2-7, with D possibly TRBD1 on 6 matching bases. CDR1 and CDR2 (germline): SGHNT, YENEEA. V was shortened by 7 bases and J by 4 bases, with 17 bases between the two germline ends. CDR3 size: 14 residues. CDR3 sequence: CASIPQGSPYEQYF. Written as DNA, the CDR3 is TGTGCCAGCATACCTCAGGGGTCCCCATACGAGCAGTACTTC.

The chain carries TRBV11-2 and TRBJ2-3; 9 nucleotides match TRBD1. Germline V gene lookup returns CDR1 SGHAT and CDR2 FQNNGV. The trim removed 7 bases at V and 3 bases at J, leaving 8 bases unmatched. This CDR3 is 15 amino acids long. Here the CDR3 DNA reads TGTGCCAGCAACAGGGGGCGGACGATGACAGATACGCAGTATTTT. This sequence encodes CASNRGRTMTDTQYF.

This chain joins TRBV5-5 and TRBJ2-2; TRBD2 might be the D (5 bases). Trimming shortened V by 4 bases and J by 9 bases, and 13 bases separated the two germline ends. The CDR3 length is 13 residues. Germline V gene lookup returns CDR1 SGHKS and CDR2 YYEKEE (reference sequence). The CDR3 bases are TGTGCCAGCAGCGCTGGCCGGGATAGGGAGCTGTTTTTT. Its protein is CASSAGRDRELFF.

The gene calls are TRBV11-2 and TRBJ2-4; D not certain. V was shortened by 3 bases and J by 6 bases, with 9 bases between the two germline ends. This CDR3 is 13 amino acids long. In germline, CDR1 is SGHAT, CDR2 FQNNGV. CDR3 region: CASSFEQINIQYF. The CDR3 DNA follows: TGTGCCAGCAGCTTTGAACAGATAAACATTCAGTACTTC.

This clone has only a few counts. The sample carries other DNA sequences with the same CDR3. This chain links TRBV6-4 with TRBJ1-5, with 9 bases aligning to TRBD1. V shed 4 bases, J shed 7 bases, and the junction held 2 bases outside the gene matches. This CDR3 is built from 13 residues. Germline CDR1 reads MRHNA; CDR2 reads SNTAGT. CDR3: CASSVDRGQPQHF. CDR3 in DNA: TGTGCCAGCAGTGTGGACAGGGGCCAGCCCCAGCATTTT.

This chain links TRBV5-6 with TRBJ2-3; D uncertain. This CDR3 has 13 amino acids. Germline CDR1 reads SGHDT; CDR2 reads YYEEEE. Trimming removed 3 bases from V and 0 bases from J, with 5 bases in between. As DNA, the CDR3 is TGTGCCAGCAGCTCCCCTAGCACAGATACGCAGTATTTT. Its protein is CASSSPSTDTQYF.

The CDR3 here is CASSRGTSGNIQYF. The CDR3 DNA reads as TGTGCCAGCAGTCGAGGGACTAGCGGGAACATTCAGTACTTC. This sequence joins TRBV6-6 and TRBJ2-4, with 12 bases fitting TRBD2. The CDR3 extends over 14 amino acids. Germline lookup yields CDR1 MNHNY and CDR2 SVGAGI (reference sequence). The ends lost 5 bases at V and 7 bases at J; junction bases unmatched: 3.

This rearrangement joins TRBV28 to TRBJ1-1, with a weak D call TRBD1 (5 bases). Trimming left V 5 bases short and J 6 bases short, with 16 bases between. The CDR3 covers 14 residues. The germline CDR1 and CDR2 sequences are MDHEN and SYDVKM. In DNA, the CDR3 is TGTGCCAGCAGTCAAACGACAGACTTTTCTGAAGCTTTCTTT. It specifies CASSQTTDFSEAFF.

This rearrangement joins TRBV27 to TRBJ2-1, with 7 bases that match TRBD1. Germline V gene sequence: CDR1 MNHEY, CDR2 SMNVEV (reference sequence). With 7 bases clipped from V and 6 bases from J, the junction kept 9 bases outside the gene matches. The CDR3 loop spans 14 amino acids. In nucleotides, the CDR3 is TGTGCCAGCAAGGGGGCAGGGCCGGGCAATGAGCAGTTCTTC. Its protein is CASKGAGPGNEQFF.

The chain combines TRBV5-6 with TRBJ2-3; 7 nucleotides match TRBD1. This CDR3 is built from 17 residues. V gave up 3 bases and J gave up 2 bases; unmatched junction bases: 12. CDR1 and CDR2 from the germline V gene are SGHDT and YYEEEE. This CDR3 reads CASSSRSGTDNTDTQYF. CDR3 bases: TGTGCCAGCAGCTCGCGATCCGGGACAGATAACACAGATACGCAGTATTTT.

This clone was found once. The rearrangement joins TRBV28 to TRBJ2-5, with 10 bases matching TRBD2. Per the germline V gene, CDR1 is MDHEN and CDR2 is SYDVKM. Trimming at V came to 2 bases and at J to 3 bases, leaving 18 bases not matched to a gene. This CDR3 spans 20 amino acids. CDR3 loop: CASSLPPPLAGLGREETQYF. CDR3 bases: TGTGCCAGCAGTTTACCTCCGCCACTAGCGGGATTAGGACGGGAAGAGACCCAGTACTTC.

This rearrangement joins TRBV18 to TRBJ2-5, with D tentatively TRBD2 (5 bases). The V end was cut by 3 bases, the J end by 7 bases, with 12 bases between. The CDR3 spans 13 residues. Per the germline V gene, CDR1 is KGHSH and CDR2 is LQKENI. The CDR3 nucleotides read TGTGCCAGCTCACCGGACTCGCGAGGGACCCAGTACTTC. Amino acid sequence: CASSPDSRGTQYF.

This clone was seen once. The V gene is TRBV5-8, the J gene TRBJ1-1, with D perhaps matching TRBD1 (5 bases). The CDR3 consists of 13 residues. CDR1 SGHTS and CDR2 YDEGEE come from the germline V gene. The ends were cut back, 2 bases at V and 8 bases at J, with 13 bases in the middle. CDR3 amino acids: CASSLYGQGEAFF. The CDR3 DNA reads TGTGCCAGCAGCTTATACGGACAAGGCGAAGCTTTCTTT.

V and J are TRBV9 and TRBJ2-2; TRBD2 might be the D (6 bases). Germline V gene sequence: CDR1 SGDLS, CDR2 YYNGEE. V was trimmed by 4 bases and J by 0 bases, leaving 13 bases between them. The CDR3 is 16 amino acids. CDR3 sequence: CASSPRAGANTGELFF. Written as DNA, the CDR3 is TGTGCCAGCAGCCCCAGAGCGGGCGCGAACACCGGGGAGCTGTTTTTT.

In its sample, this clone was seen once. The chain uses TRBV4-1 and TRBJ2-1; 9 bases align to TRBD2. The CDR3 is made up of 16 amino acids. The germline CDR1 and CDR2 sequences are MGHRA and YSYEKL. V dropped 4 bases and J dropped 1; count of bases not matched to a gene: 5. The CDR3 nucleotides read TGCGCCAGCAGCCTCTTAGGACTAGCGTCCTACAATGAGCAGTTCTTC. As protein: CASSLLGLASYNEQFF.

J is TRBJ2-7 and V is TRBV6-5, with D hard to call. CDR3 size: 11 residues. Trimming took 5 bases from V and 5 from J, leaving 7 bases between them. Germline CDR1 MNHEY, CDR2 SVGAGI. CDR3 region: CASSHQHEQYF. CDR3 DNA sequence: TGTGCCAGCAGTCATCAGCACGAGCAGTACTTC.

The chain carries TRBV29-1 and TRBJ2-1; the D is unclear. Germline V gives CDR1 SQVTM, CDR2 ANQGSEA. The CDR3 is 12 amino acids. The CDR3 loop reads CSAHFSPHEQFF. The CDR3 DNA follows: TGCAGTGCACACTTTAGCCCCCATGAGCAGTTCTTC.

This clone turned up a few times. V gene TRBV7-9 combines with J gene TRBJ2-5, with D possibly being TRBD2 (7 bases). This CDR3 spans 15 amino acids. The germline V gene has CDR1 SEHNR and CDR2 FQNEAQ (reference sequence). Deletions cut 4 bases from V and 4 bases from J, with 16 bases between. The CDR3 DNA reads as TGTGCCAGCAGCTCGGGGGGCGTCTGGGGAGAGACCCAGTACTTC. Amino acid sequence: CASSSGGVWGETQYF.

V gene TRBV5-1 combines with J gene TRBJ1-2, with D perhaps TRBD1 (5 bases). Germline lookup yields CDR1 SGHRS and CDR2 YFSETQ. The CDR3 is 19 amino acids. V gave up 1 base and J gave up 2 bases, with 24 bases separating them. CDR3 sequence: CASSLRKGQGGKGNYGYTF. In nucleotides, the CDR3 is TGCGCCAGCAGCTTGAGGAAGGGTCAGGGAGGCAAGGGGAACTATGGCTACACCTTC.